This TCR beta chain stems from a study of beta chain features in type 1 diabetes. Study outcomes and limitations: Moderately but significantly shorter TCRB CDR3s were found in Type 1 diabetes patients in all four CD4+ subsets.

Reverse transcribing all isolated RNA meant expressed TCRB transcripts were sequenced. Produced via immunoSEQ multiplex PCR; TCRdb's table is partial and in-frame only. The table has hundreds of thousands of clones, more than 12% seen once; the top ten hold just under 0.04%. This clone was found a few times. Its cognate antigen is unknown. Sequenced input: naive CD4+ T cells from blood. The TCR comes from a man younger than 35 with type 1 diabetes.

The CDR3: CASSYSERGSPLHF. CDR3 bases: TGTGCCAGCAGTTACTCGGAGAGAGGGTCACCCCTCCACTTT. V usage is TRBV6-5 and J usage is TRBJ1-6; no firm D call. Germline CDR1 is MNHEY and CDR2 is SVGAGI. This CDR3 has 14 residues. V was trimmed by 0 bases and J by 10 bases, leaving 10 bases between them.